Here is one T cell receptor (beta chain) with its context. The table came from immunoSEQ multiplex PCR; TCRdb's copy has only in-frame clones and leaves some out. The data show approximately 290,000 clones, approximately 85% seen once. These data belong to a study of blood T cell repertoires in COVID-19. Overall study context: COVID-19 samples collected from the United States, Italy and Spain covered acute and convalescent phases.

Sequenced: peripheral blood. This TCR came from a human donor with COVID-19, enrolled during active disease. The donor label of this sample is uncertain.

CDR3 protein: CASSYPGQGGYTF. CDR3 DNA: TGTGCCAGCAGTTACCCGGGACAGGGAGGCTACACCTTC. The chain joins TRBV6-5 to TRBJ1-2; 9 bases are shared with TRBD1. Germline assignment: CDR1 MNHEY and CDR2 SVGAGI. The J segment lost 8 bases and the V segment lost 2 bases, leaving 3 bases of the junction unmatched. The CDR3 consists of 13 residues.